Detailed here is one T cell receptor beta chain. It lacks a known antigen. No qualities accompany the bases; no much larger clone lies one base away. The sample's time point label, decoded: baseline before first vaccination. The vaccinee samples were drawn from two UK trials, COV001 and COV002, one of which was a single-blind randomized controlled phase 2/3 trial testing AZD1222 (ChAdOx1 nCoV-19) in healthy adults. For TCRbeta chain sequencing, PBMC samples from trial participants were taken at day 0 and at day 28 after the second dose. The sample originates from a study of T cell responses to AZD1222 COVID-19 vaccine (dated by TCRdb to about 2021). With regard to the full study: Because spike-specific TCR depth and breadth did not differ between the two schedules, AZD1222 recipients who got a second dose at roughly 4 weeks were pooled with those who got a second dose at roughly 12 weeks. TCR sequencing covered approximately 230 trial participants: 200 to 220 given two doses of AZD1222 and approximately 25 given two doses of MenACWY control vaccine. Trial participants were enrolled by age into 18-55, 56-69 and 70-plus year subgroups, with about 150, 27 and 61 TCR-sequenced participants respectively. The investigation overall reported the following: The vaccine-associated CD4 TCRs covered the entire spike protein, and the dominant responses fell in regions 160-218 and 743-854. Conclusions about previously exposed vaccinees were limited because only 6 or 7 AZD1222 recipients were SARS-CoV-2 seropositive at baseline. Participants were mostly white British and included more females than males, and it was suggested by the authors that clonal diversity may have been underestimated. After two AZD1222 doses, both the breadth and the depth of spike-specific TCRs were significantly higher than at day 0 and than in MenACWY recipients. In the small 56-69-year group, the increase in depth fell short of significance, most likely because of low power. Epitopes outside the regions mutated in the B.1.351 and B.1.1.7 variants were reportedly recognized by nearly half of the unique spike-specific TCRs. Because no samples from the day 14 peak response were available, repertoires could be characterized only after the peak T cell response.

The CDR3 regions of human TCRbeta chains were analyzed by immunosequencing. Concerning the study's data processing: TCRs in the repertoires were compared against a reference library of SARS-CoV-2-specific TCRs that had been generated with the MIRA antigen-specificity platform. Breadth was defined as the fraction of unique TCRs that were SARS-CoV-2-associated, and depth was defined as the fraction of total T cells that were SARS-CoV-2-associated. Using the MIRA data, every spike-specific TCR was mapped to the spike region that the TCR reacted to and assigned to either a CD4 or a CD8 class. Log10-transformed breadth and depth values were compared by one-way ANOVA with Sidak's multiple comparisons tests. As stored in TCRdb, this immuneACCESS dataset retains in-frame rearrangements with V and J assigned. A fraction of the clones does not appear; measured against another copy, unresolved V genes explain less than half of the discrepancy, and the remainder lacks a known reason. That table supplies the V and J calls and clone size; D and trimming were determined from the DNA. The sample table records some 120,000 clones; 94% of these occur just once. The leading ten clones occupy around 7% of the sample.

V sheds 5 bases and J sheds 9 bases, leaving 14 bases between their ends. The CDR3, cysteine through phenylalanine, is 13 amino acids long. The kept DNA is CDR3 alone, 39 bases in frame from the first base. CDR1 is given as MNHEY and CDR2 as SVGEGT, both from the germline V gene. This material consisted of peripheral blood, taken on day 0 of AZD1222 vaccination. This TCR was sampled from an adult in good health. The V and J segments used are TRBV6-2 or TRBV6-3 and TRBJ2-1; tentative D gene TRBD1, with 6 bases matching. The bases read TGTGCCAGCAGTGACCATCCGGACAGTGAGCAGTTCTTC. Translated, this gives CASSDHPDSEQFF.